The following is a T cell receptor (beta chain) sequence with its context. No antigen is known for it. The CDR3 has 13 residues. Germline V gene data show CDR1 as SQVTM and CDR2 as ANQGSEA. Trimming cost V 8 bases and J 3 bases, with 17 bases left between them. This record comes from a study of Graves' ophthalmopathy and Graves' hyperthyroidism. Whole-study results and caveats: A majority of expanded thyroid clonotypes exceeding 0.001 frequency were likewise present in blood.

Amplification of TCR beta CDR3 regions used RNA transcripts. Second-round multiplex PCR followed a first-round RT-PCR using HTBI primers. TCRdb analysed the multiplex PCR reads with MiXCR anew, one entry per CDR3 protein. Here the sample spans 200,000 to 300,000 distinct CDR3 sequences, around 42% being singletons. The diagnostic workup employed clinical symptoms, serum thyroxine, TRAb, thyroid ultrasound and orbital computed tomography. Sequenced material: peripheral blood. This clonotype originated in an adult man with Graves' ophthalmopathy. The chain links TRBV29-1 to TRBJ2-7, with D tentatively TRBD2 (7 bases). The CDR3 DNA follows: TGCAGCTTAGTCCGGGGGGCCCTCTACGAGCAGTACTTC. This codes for CSLVRGALYEQYF.